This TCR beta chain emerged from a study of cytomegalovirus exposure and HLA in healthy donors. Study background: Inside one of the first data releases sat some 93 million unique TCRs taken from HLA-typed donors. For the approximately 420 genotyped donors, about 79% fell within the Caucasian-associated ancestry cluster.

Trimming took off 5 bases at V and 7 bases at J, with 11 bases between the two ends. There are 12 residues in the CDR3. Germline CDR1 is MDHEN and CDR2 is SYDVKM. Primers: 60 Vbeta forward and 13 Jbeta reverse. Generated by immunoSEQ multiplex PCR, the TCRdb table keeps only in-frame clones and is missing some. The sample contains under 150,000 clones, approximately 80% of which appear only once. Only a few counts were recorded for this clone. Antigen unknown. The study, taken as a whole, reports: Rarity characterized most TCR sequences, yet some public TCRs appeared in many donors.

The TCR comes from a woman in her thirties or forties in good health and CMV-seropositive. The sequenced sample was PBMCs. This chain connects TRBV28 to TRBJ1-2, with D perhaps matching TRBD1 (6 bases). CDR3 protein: CASSPTGFGYTF. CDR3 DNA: TGTGCCAGCAGTCCCACAGGGTTTGGCTACACCTTC.